The entry below gives a single T cell receptor beta chain sequence along with its context. This clone's antigen is unknown. No much larger clonotype is one base removed from it; base qualities were not supplied. The data belong to a study of Ad26.COV2.S vaccination and SARS-CoV-2 variants (dated by TCRdb to about 2021). For the wider study: Donors in the vaccine arm were drawn from COV1001, a phase I-IIa trial of Ad26.COV2.S in healthy adults that was multicentre, randomized, double-blind and placebo-controlled. Investigators remained blinded to trial group allocation during experiments and outcome assessment. TCRbeta repertoire sequencing served as the tool for gauging how specific and how broad the SARS-CoV-2-reactive T cell receptors were following Ad26.COV2.S vaccination. Participants in the trial were split at random into five groups of five each, receiving low-dose or high-dose Ad26.COV2.S once or twice, or else placebo on both occasions. The TCR-sequenced set comprised approximately 30 samples: around 20 Ad26.COV2.S vaccine recipients, 5 placebo recipients and 8 SARS-CoV-2 convalescent individuals. Ad26.COV2.S was administered intramuscularly at a dose of 5x10^10 or 1x10^11 viral particles, either as one shot or as two shots given 56 days apart. The research as a whole found: Non-spike TCR breadth was comparable between vaccine and placebo recipients, consistent with the vaccine containing only spike. Ad26.COV2.S recipients had higher spike-specific TCR breadth than placebo recipients (P = 0.0014). The authors noted that total T cell responses may have been underestimated by the TCR breadth and depth analyses. The study was not powered to compare responses between vaccine doses or regimens. After vaccination, spike-specific CD8+ and CD4+ T cell responses were reported to show substantial breadth.

CDR1 MNHEY and CDR2 SVGEGT are derived from the germline V gene. The CDR3 covers 14 residues, taking in both the cysteine and the phenylalanine. The read is trimmed to its CDR3 DNA, 42 bases read in frame from base 1. Trimming costs V 4 bases and J 3 bases, and their ends lie 13 bases apart. The immunoSEQ Assay was used to sequence TCRbeta CDR3 regions. After extraction, genomic DNA underwent amplification by bias-controlled multiplex PCR, followed by high-throughput sequencing. The study's own analysis went as follows. To quantify the absolute abundance of every unique TCRbeta CDR3 region, sequences were collapsed and filtered. T cell fraction was estimated by normalization of TCRbeta template counts to usable DNA, with usable DNA being measured through amplification of reference genes present in all nucleated cells. Repertoire TCRs were annotated as SARS-CoV-2-specific when V gene, CDR3 amino acid sequence and J gene were exactly matched to a known reactive TCR set. MIRA supplied the reference SARS-CoV-2 TCR set, which was filtered for enrichment in COVID-19-positive ImmuneCODE repertoires so that public or cross-reactive TCRs were removed. Using the MIRA antigens, annotated TCRs were further analysed by specific ORF or by position within an ORF. Breadth was defined as the number of annotated unique rearrangements divided by the total number of unique productive rearrangements, and depth was defined as the summed frequency of the annotated unique rearrangements. Two-sided Wilcoxon rank-sum tests were applied when comparing TCR breadth between groups. This is the immuneACCESS table as TCRdb keeps it, with only in-frame sequences that have V and J called. A part of the clones is gone; compared with another copy, unresolved V genes explain less than half, and the rest is unexplained. V, J and clone size are taken as reported in that table, and D and trimming were inferred from the DNA itself. Across this sample there are some 390,000 clones, with 89% seen only once. The ten top clones hold approximately 1.9% of the sample.

The sample's treatment or condition label, in plain terms: roughly 19 received Ad26.COV2.S at low or high dose, single or two shots; a few received placebo; per-sample allocation not given. Repertoires of vaccine and placebo recipients were sequenced from samples taken on day 63 after the first injection. In Cohort 1b, about two dozen adults aged 18-55 years were enrolled at a single site in Boston, USA, between 29 July and 7 August 2020. Ad26.COV2.S was a replication-incompetent adenovirus type 26 vector expressing a prefusion-stabilized SARS-CoV-2 spike protein from the original Wuhan strain. The TCR was taken from a person between 18 and 65 years old who received the Ad26.COV2.S COVID-19 vaccine or a placebo. The rearrangement joined TRBV6-2 or TRBV6-3 to TRBJ2-7; TRBD2 is perhaps the D gene, given 6 matching bases. Sequenced material: peripheral blood, taken in a trial of Ad26.COV2.S vaccine versus placebo. The CDR3 protein sequence reads: CASSSGGIDYEQYF. The nucleotide sequence reads TGTGCCAGCAGTTCCGGGGGAATTGACTACGAGCAGTACTTC.